This passage covers 27 T cell receptor beta chains from one sample sequenced in a study of blood T cell repertoires in COVID-19. Assay used: immunoSEQ multiplex PCR; TCRdb lists only in-frame clones, some missing. The sample records approximately 350,000 clones, more than 70% being singletons. The specimen was peripheral blood. The receptors were sampled from a man between 35 and 55 years old with acute or convalescent COVID-19.

This chain links TRBV21-1 with TRBJ2-4; the table's TRBD2 call for D was not verified on the DNA. TRBV21-1 is a pseudogene. The CDR3 length is 19 residues. CDR3 nucleotide sequence: TGTGCCAGCAGCAAAGGTCTAGCGGGACGGCCCATACTTCAAAACATTCAGTACTTC. Translation: CASSKGLAGRPILQNIQYF.

This chain links TRBV5-3 with TRBJ1-4; D unclear. TRBV5-3 is labeled an ORF, and its function is uncertain. CDR3 length equals 14 residues. Trimming cost V 7 bases and J 8 bases, with 18 bases left between them. CDR3 sequence reads: CARVSEGGEEKLFF. The DNA for the CDR3 is TGTGCCAGAGTGTCCGAGGGCGGCGAGGAAAAACTGTTTTTT.

CDR3 protein: CASSLAGDHGYTF. As DNA, the CDR3 is TGCGCCAGCAGCTTGGCAGGGGACCATGGCTACACCTTC. The V gene is TRBV5-1, the J gene TRBJ1-2; tentatively, D is TRBD1 (6 bases). This CDR3 region has 13 residues. From germline, CDR1 is SGHRS and CDR2 YFSETQ. Trimming left V 0 bases short and J 6 bases short, with 9 bases between. Full variable domain (missing parts from reference TRBV5-1 and TRBJ1-2): KAGVTQTPRYLIKTRGQQVTLSCSPISGHRSVSWYQQTPGQGLQFLFEYFSETQRNKGNFPGRFSGRQFSNSRSEMNVSTLELGDSALYLCASSLAGDHGYTFGSGTRLTVV.

This clone has a count of ten or more. The V and J genes are TRBV11-2 and TRBJ1-1, with 7 bases fitting TRBD1. The germline CDR1 and CDR2 sequences are SGHAT and FQNNGV. V was clipped by 2 bases and J by 1 base; unmatched bases: 4. This CDR3 region has 15 residues. Written as DNA, the CDR3 is TGTGCCAGCAGCTTACTGACAGGGCAGAACACTGAAGCTTTCTTT. Translated: CASSLLTGQNTEAFF.

The V call is TRBV15, the J call TRBJ1-3, with D unclear. Germline CDR1 and CDR2: LNHNV and YYDKDF (reference sequence). V was clipped by 0 bases and J by 0 bases, with 9 bases between them. The length of the CDR3 is 16 residues. The CDR3 protein is CATSRDREFSGNTIYF. The CDR3 DNA reads TGTGCCACCAGCAGAGATAGAGAATTCTCTGGAAACACCATATATTTT.

The chain combines TRBV25-1 with TRBJ1-1; D is ambiguous. CDR1 MGHDK and CDR2 SYGVNS come from the germline V gene. This CDR3 region has 13 residues. The ends were cut back, 2 bases at V and 3 bases at J, with 7 bases in the middle. The chain's CDR3 is CASSEPGYTEAFF. The CDR3 DNA sequence: TGTGCCAGCAGTGAACCGGGTTACACTGAAGCTTTCTTT.

This clone has only one observation. J is TRBJ1-4 and V is TRBV5-1; 10 bases agree with TRBD1. Losses at the gene ends were 4 bases for V and 6 bases for J; bases not matched to a gene: 3. This CDR3 has 14 amino acids. Germline V lookup: CDR1 SGHRS, CDR2 YFSETQ. CDR3 in DNA: TGCGCCAGCAGCCCCGGGACAGGGGATGAAAAACTGTTTTTT. It is translated as CASSPGTGDEKLFF.

V is TRBV5-4 and J is TRBJ2-3; D remains unclear. The CDR3 covers 17 residues. V lost 0 bases and J 1 base, leaving 15 bases between the germline ends. CDR1 is SGHNT and CDR2 is YYREEE in the germline V gene (reference sequence). CDR3 sequence (DNA): TGTGCCAGCAGCTTGGTCCCCAGGCACCGAGGCACAGATACGCAGTATTTT. It specifies CASSLVPRHRGTDTQYF. Variable domain in full (rest from reference TRBV5-4 and TRBJ2-3): ETGVTQSPTHLIKTRGQQVTLRCSSQSGHNTVSWYQQALGQGPQFIFQYYREEENGRGNFPPRFSGLQFPNYSSELNVNALELDDSALYLCASSLVPRHRGTDTQYFGPGTRLTVL.

The genes are TRBV5-1 and TRBJ2-7; TRBD2 agrees at 10 bases. The CDR3 loop spans 15 amino acids. With V trimmed by 3 bases and J by 2 bases, 5 bases remained unmatched. CDR1 SGHRS and CDR2 YFSETQ come from the germline V gene. The CDR3 DNA is TGCGCCAGCAGCTGGGAAGCGGGGGGGCCCTACGAGCAGTACTTC. Its protein is CASSWEAGGPYEQYF.

The chain carries TRBV4-1 and TRBJ1-2, with TRBD1 matching over 9 bases. This CDR3 is 16 amino acids long. Trimming took 1 base from V and 2 from J; bases not matched to a gene: 5. Germline V gene lookup returns CDR1 MGHRA and CDR2 YSYEKL. The CDR3 coding sequence is TGCGCCAGCAGCCAAGCCGCCGGACAGGGGAACTATGGCTACACCTTC. It yields the protein CASSQAAGQGNYGYTF.

The J gene is TRBJ2-7, the V gene TRBV19, with TRBD1 matching 9 bases. The J segment lost 7 bases and the V segment lost 7 bases, leaving 14 bases of the junction unmatched. The CDR3 is made up of 15 amino acids. Germline V gene data show CDR1 as LNHDA and CDR2 as SQIVND (reference sequence). CDR3 sequence: CASKDTHRGRREQYF. Written as DNA, the CDR3 is TGTGCCAGTAAAGACACCCACAGGGGGCGACGGGAGCAGTACTTC.

V usage is TRBV7-8 and J usage is TRBJ2-1; D unresolved. CDR3 length: 13 residues. V was clipped by 5 bases and J by 3 bases, with 8 bases between them. Germline-derived CDR1 and CDR2 are SGHVS and FQNEAQ. The CDR3 region has the DNA TGTGCCAGCAGCGGCGGAGACTACAATGAGCAGTTCTTC. It encodes CASSGGDYNEQFF.

This chain uses TRBV7-9 with TRBJ2-3, with TRBD2 matching over 11 bases. Germline V gene lookup returns CDR1 SEHNR and CDR2 FQNEAQ (reference sequence). This CDR3 contains 20 residues. The trim removed 5 bases at V and 7 bases at J, leaving 23 bases unmatched. The CDR3 sequence: CASSTQDRVIAGGPSYTQYF. As DNA, the CDR3 is TGTGCCAGCAGCACCCAGGACCGGGTAATAGCGGGAGGGCCTTCTTATACGCAGTATTTT. The full variable domain, its missing parts supplied by reference TRBV7-9 and TRBJ2-3, is DTGVSQNPRHKITKRGQNVTFRCDPISEHNRLYWYRQTLGQGPEFLTYFQNEAQLEKSRLLSDRFSAERPKGSFSTLEIQRTEQGDSAMYLCASSTQDRVIAGGPSYTQYFGPGTRLTVL.

The chain joins TRBV7-8 to TRBJ2-5, with TRBD1 identical over 7 bases. J lost 4 bases, V lost 3 bases, and 8 bases had no gene match. From germline, CDR1 is SGHVS and CDR2 FQNEAQ. The CDR3 is 15 amino acids. This chain's CDR3 is CASSFQQGFGETQYF. CDR3 nucleotide sequence: TGTGCCAGCAGCTTTCAACAGGGGTTTGGAGAGACCCAGTACTTC.

This chain uses TRBV24-1 with TRBJ2-3; D ambiguous. Germline-derived CDR1 and CDR2 are KGHDR and SFDVKD. V was clipped by 9 bases and J by 4 bases, with 13 bases between them. The CDR3 sequence is 13 residues long. The CDR3, as DNA: TGTGCCACCGCAAGTCCTCGGGCAGATACGCAGTATTTT. Its translation: CATASPRADTQYF.

The chain links TRBV4-1 to TRBJ1-5; 9 bases align to TRBD1. Germline V gene lookup returns CDR1 MGHRA and CDR2 YSYEKL. Unmatched junction bases numbered 11, after V lost 1 base and J lost 7 bases. The CDR3 contains 17 residues. CDR3 coding DNA: TGCGCCAGCAGCCAAGGACAGGGGGTTGGAAACTGGCAGCCCCAGCATTTT. As protein: CASSQGQGVGNWQPQHF.

The rearrangement links TRBV4-3 to TRBJ2-7, with a possible D match to TRBD2 (6 bases). Germline V gives CDR1 LGHNA, CDR2 YSLEER. The CDR3 is 15 residues long. The V end was cut by 1 base, the J end by 7 bases, with 17 bases between. DNA for the CDR3: TGCGCCAGCAGCCAAGTCTGGAGGGGTGATAGTGAGCAGTACTTC. Translating it yields CASSQVWRGDSEQYF.

The chain has TRBV2 and TRBJ2-5; no firm D call. The CDR3 length is 13 residues. Germline V CDR1 and CDR2: SNHLY, FYNNEI. V lost 8 bases and J 0 bases, leaving 10 bases between the germline ends. CDR3 DNA: TGTGCCAGCCTCTCCGGGTACCAAGAGACCCAGTACTTC. Translated: CASLSGYQETQYF.

The chain employs TRBV28 and TRBJ1-3, with D possibly matching TRBD1 (5 bases). The CDR3 sequence is 17 residues long. Trimming removed 7 bases from V and 0 bases from J, with 19 bases in between. Germline CDR1 reads MDHEN; CDR2 reads SYDVKM. CDR3 nucleotide sequence: TGTGCCAGCATAGGTTCCTCGGGGGAGCTCTCTGGAAACACCATATATTTT. Translating gives CASIGSSGELSGNTIYF.

J is TRBJ2-7 and V is TRBV5-1, with 9 bases matching TRBD1. J lost 3 bases, V lost 5 bases, and 9 bases had no gene match. Germline V gives CDR1 SGHRS, CDR2 YFSETQ. CDR3 length: 15 residues. The CDR3 DNA sequence: TGCGCCAGCAGGGAAAAACAGGGGGCGGGCTACGAGCAGTACTTC. As protein: CASREKQGAGYEQYF.

The chain employs TRBV5-4 and TRBJ1-1; D is undetermined. Trimming took off 1 base at V and 0 bases at J, with 10 bases between the two ends. CDR1 and CDR2 from the germline V gene are SGHNT and YYREEE (reference sequence). The CDR3 has 15 amino acids. DNA for the CDR3: TGTGCCAGCAGCTTGTCGGGGAATTTGAACACTGAAGCTTTCTTT. Protein product: CASSLSGNLNTEAFF.

The chain carries TRBV5-1 and TRBJ2-1; 12 nucleotides line up with TRBD2. CDR1 is SGHRS, CDR2 YFSETQ, per germline. V shed 0 bases and J 8 bases; nucleotides not matched to a gene: 3. The CDR3 totals 15 residues. CDR3 region: CASSLGLAGGDEQFF. The CDR3 nucleotides read TGCGCCAGCAGCTTGGGCCTAGCGGGAGGGGATGAGCAGTTCTTC.

This chain connects TRBV7-3 to TRBJ1-2; 10 nucleotides match TRBD1. This CDR3 is 14 amino acids long. V shed 4 bases and J 4 bases; nucleotides not matched to a gene: 3. The germline V gene has CDR1 SGHTA and CDR2 FQGTGA. The CDR3 region is CASSWTGGVYGYTF. The CDR3 nucleotides read TGTGCCAGCAGCTGGACAGGGGGGGTCTATGGCTACACCTTC.

The chain couples TRBV5-1 to TRBJ1-5; D gene uncertain. This CDR3 has 15 residues. Trimming removed 0 bases from V and 2 bases from J, with 9 bases in between. Germline CDR1 is SGHRS and CDR2 is YFSETQ. CDR3 residues: CASSLATGGNQPQHF. CDR3 nucleotides: TGCGCCAGCAGCTTGGCCACGGGTGGCAATCAGCCCCAGCATTTT.

This rearrangement joins TRBV30 to TRBJ2-5; D unclear. CDR1 is GTSNPN and CDR2 is SVGIG in the germline V gene (reference sequence). Trimming shortened V by 8 bases and J by 3 bases, and 7 bases separated the two germline ends. CDR3 length: 10 amino acids. The CDR3: CAASKETQYF. Written as DNA, the CDR3 is TGTGCCGCCTCTAAAGAGACCCAGTACTTC. The variable domain in full, completed from reference TRBV30 and TRBJ2-5, reads SQTIHQWPATLVQPVGSPLSLECTVEGTSNPNLYWYRQAAGRGLQLLFYSVGIGQISSEVPQNLSASRPQDRQFILSSKKLLLSDSGFYLCAASKETQYFGPGTRLLVL.

The rearrangement links TRBV5-4 to TRBJ2-1, with TRBD2 matching over 16 bases. J was trimmed by 6 bases and V by 4 bases; bases with no gene match: 13. CDR1 and CDR2 from the germline V gene are SGHNT and YYREEE (reference sequence). The CDR3 loop spans 19 amino acids. In nucleotides, the CDR3 is TGTGCCAGCAGCCCGGGACTAGCGGGGGGGCCATCTTTCTTCAATGAGCAGTTCTTC. This codes for CASSPGLAGGPSFFNEQFF.

This chain links TRBV27 with TRBJ2-7; possible D gene TRBD2, 6 bases. CDR3 length: 15 residues. Per the germline V gene, CDR1 is MNHEY and CDR2 is SMNVEV (reference sequence). V was pared by 6 bases and J by 0 bases, with 15 bases between. In nucleotides, the CDR3 is TGTGCCAGCAGGAAGACCGGAGGGCCCTCCTACGAGCAGTACTTC. Its translation: CASRKTGGPSYEQYF.